This T cell receptor beta chain appears in the sequencing data of a study of patients and donors after allogeneic stem cell transplantation. This clonotype was observed a handful of times. Germline-derived CDR1 and CDR2 are SEHNR and FQNEAQ (reference sequence). The V gene end was trimmed by 5 bases and the J gene end by 0 bases; junction bases not matched to a gene: 6. This CDR3 comprises 15 residues. Each CDR3 protein is one row after TCRdb ran MiXCR on the RT-PCR reads. The data show about 200,000 distinct CDR3 sequences, 35% to 45% seen once. The sample consisted of blood, either unsorted or a sorted T cell fraction (not recorded which). This chain joins TRBV7-9 and TRBJ1-1; 7 bases match TRBD1. This sequence originates from a human donor who was either an allogeneic HSCT recipient or a stem cell or donor lymphocyte infusion donor (not recorded which). It is not recorded whose cells these are; they may come from a transplant donor. The CDR3 spells CASSDGDRLNTEAFF. In nucleotides, the CDR3 is TGTGCCAGCAGCGACGGGGACAGATTGAACACTGAAGCTTTCTTT. Looking up the rest from reference TRBV7-9 and TRBJ1-1 gives the full variable domain: DTGVSQNPRHKITKRGQNVTFRCDPISEHNRLYWYRQTLGQGPEFLTYFQNEAQLEKSRLLSDRFSAERPKGSFSTLEIQRTEQGDSAMYLCASSDGDRLNTEAFFGQGTRLTVV.